A single sample is the source of the 18 T cell receptor beta chains below, sequenced in a study of blood T cells in healthy people across ages (dated by TCRdb to 2013 to 2016). Libraries were prepared through 5' RACE. The listed sequencing device is Illumina HiSeq 2500. The second PCR ran for about 7 to 11 cycles and used a J-beta primer mix along with a sample-barcoded 5' primer. The public reads were reprocessed in TCRdb via fastp at Q25 and MiXCR, keeping in-frame beta chains. Every CDR3 protein is listed once, alongside the most common genes and DNA of its rows. Counted in this sample were 1.5 million to 2 million distinct CDR3 sequences; approximately 30% of them appeared once. The ten largest clones add up to less than 9.5% of the sample. Sequences were obtained from blood. The source of these receptors is a woman aged 25 to 39 in good health.

This chain connects TRBV4-1 to TRBJ2-2, with D possibly being TRBD1 or TRBD2 (6 bases each). V lost 1 base and J 1 base, leaving 13 bases between the germline ends. Looked up from germline, CDR1 is MGHRA and CDR2 is YSYEKL. CDR3 length: 17 amino acids. CDR3 protein: CASSQGRDTKNTGELFF. CDR3 sequence (DNA): TGCGCCAGCAGCCAAGGGCGGGACACCAAGAACACCGGGGAGCTGTTTTTT.

This clonotype has only a few counts. The chain uses TRBV2 and TRBJ2-7, with D possibly matching TRBD1 (6 bases). V was shortened by 3 bases and J by 3 bases, with 12 bases between the two germline ends. The CDR3 runs 14 residues. CDR1 is SNHLY and CDR2 is FYNNEI in the germline V gene. The CDR3 here is CASSDVGQIYEQYF. CDR3 DNA: TGTGCCAGCAGTGATGTGGGACAAATCTACGAGCAGTACTTC.

This clonotype was detected many times. At one boundary the junction diverges from the germline segment, which might be a read error. The genes are TRBV3-1 and TRBJ2-7; D is unclear. This CDR3 contains 13 residues. Germline CDR1 LGHDT, CDR2 YNNKEL (reference sequence). CDR3 region: CASSQGLVYEQYF. In DNA, the CDR3 is TGCGCCAGCAGCCAAGGTCTCGTCTACGAGCAGTACTTC.

V is TRBV28 and J is TRBJ1-2; D gene ambiguous. Trimming took 6 bases from V and 7 from J, leaving 6 bases between them. From germline, CDR1 is MDHEN and CDR2 SYDVKM. CDR3 length equals 10 residues. The CDR3 coding sequence is TGTGCCAGCAGAATGAGTGGCTACACCTTC. This sequence encodes CASRMSGYTF.

This chain links TRBV7-9 with TRBJ1-4; D unresolved. V dropped 5 bases and J dropped 2 bases, with 9 bases sitting between them. The CDR3 runs to 14 residues. Per the germline V gene, CDR1 is SEHNR and CDR2 is FQNEAQ (reference sequence). CDR3 protein: CASSPTVTNEKLFF. The CDR3 DNA reads TGTGCCAGCAGCCCCACGGTGACTAATGAAAAACTGTTTTTT.

V gene TRBV29-1 combines with J gene TRBJ2-5; the match to TRBD1 covers 11 bases. The J segment lost 5 bases and the V segment lost 6 bases, leaving 5 bases of the junction unmatched. From germline, CDR1 is SQVTM and CDR2 ANQGSEA. The CDR3 runs 13 residues. The CDR3 bases are TGCAGCGTGGGACAGGGGGGGTTGGAGACCCAGTACTTC. Protein product: CSVGQGGLETQYF.

There are a few counts of this clonotype. The chain recombines TRBV12-3 or TRBV12-4 with TRBJ2-5; 7 bases are shared with TRBD2. With V trimmed by 4 bases and J by 5 bases, 7 bases remained unmatched. This CDR3 spans 14 amino acids. CDR3 nucleotide sequence: TGTGCCAGCAGTTCCTGGGGAGGGAGCGAGACCCAGTACTTC. Its protein product is CASSSWGGSETQYF.

This clonotype was seen many times. The V and J genes are TRBV12-3 or TRBV12-4 and TRBJ2-7; TRBD2 matches 7 bases. The DNA end is more similar to TRBJ2-5, so the J call may be wrong. This CDR3 contains 12 residues. The CDR3 region is CASRAGRKTQYF. The CDR3 DNA reads as TGTGCCAGCAGAGCGGGAAGGAAGACCCAGTACTTC.

This rearrangement joins TRBV16 to TRBJ2-7; D remains unclear. The end of the DNA aligns better with TRBJ2-5, so the J call may be wrong. The CDR3 covers 13 residues. Germline values: CDR1 KGHSY, CDR2 FQNENV. CDR3 in amino acids: CASSQAQLETQYF. As DNA, the CDR3 is TGTGCCAGCAGCCAAGCACAGTTGGAGACCCAGTACTTC.

The chain uses TRBV10-3 and TRBJ2-5; D not resolved. The CDR3 has 13 residues. In germline, CDR1 is ENHRY, CDR2 SYGVKD. V was pared by 4 bases and J by 4 bases, with 10 bases between. The CDR3 DNA follows: TGTGCCATCAGTGTTGAGTTTCGAGAGACCCAGTACTTC. It specifies CAISVEFRETQYF.

Worth noting for this clonotype: The junction shows a germline mismatch at one end, possibly a read error. The V call is TRBV18, the J call TRBJ1-1, with D possibly matching TRBD1 (5 bases). This CDR3 spans 13 amino acids. Germline-derived CDR1 and CDR2 are KGHSH and LQKENI. This CDR3 is CASSKGMNTGAFF. Written as DNA, the CDR3 is TGTGCCAGCTCAAAGGGGATGAACACTGGAGCTTTCTTT.

This chain links TRBV12-3 or TRBV12-4 with TRBJ1-6; unclear D gene. V was clipped by 0 bases and J by 8 bases, with 11 bases between them. This CDR3 is built from 15 residues. CDR3 protein: CASSLAPGPDSPLHF. The CDR3 region has the DNA TGTGCCAGCAGTTTAGCGCCCGGCCCGGATTCACCCCTCCACTTT.

The rearrangement uses TRBV20-1 and TRBJ2-1; weak D call: TRBD2 (6 bases). The length of the CDR3 is 15 residues. In germline, CDR1 is DFQATT, CDR2 SNEGSKA (reference sequence). V lost 4 bases to trimming and J lost 0 bases, with 13 bases between them. The CDR3 loop reads CSAKREASSYNEQFF. The CDR3 DNA is TGCAGTGCTAAAAGGGAGGCCAGCTCCTACAATGAGCAGTTCTTC.

This clonotype was counted between two and nine times. The rearrangement links TRBV2 to TRBJ1-4, with D perhaps matching TRBD1 (5 bases). Germline CDR1 SNHLY, CDR2 FYNNEI. Trimming removed 6 bases from V and 1 base from J, with 9 bases in between. The length of the CDR3 is 14 residues. The CDR3 protein is CASRKGLTNEKLFF. CDR3 DNA sequence: TGTGCCAGCAGGAAGGGGTTAACTAATGAAAAACTGTTTTTT.

At least ten counts were recorded for this clonotype. The rearrangement joins TRBV12-3 or TRBV12-4 to TRBJ2-1; 8 nucleotides align to TRBD1. The V and J ends lost 1 base and 4 bases, in that order; junction bases with no gene match: 6. CDR3 size: 16 residues. CDR3 nucleotides: TGTGCCAGCAGTTTAGAGGCAGGGGGCGCGTACAATGAGCAGTTCTTC. Its translation is CASSLEAGGAYNEQFF.

The sample holds a few counts of this clonotype. The chain couples TRBV2 to TRBJ2-1; D is unresolved. From germline, CDR1 is SNHLY and CDR2 FYNNEI. Between the trimmed V and J ends, which lost 4 bases and 12 bases, there was a span of 10 bases. CDR3 size: 11 residues. This CDR3 reads CASSVAGGQFF. The CDR3 DNA is TGTGCCAGCAGTGTAGCTGGTGGGCAGTTCTTC.

This clonotype was seen a handful of times. The gene calls are TRBV18 and TRBJ2-5, with D perhaps matching TRBD1 (5 bases). Germline V gene data show CDR1 as KGHSH and CDR2 as LQKENI. The CDR3 runs 16 residues. The V end lost 0 bases, the J end lost 3 bases, and 14 bases lay between the germline ends. The CDR3 region is CASSPPGRPMEETQYF. The CDR3 DNA reads TGTGCCAGCTCACCACCGGGGCGACCGATGGAAGAGACCCAGTACTTC.

The chain combines TRBV18 with TRBJ2-4; D may be TRBD1 (6 bases). The J call is doubtful: the DNA matches TRBJ2-7 better. CDR1 KGHSH and CDR2 LQKENI come from the germline V gene. The CDR3 totals 15 residues. The CDR3 protein is CASSPLRDKPYEQYF. The DNA for the CDR3 is TGTGCCAGCTCCCCCCTCCGGGACAAACCCTACGAGCAGTACTTC.